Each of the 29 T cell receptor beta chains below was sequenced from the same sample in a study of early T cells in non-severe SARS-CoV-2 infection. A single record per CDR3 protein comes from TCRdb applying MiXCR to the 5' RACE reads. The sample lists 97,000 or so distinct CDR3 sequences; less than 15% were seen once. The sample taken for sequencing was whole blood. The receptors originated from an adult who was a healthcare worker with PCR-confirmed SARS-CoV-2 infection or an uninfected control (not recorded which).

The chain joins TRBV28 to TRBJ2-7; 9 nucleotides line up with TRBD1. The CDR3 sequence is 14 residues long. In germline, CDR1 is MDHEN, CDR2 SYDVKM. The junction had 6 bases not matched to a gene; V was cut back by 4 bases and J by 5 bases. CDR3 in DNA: TGTGCCAGCAGTTCCGGGGACAGGGACCACGAGCAGTACTTC. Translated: CASSSGDRDHEQYF.

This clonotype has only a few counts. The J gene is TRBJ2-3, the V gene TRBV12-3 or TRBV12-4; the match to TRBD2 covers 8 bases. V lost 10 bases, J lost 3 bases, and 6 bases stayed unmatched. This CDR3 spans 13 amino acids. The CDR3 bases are TGTGCCACCCAAGCGGGAGTTACAGATACGCAGTATTTT. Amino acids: CATQAGVTDTQYF.

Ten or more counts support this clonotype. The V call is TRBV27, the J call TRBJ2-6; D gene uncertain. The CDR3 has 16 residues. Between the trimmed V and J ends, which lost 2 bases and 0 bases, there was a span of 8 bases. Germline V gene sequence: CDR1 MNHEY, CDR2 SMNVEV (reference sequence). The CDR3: CASSLLWGSGANVLTF. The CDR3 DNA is TGTGCCAGCAGTTTACTTTGGGGCTCTGGGGCCAACGTCCTGACTTTC.

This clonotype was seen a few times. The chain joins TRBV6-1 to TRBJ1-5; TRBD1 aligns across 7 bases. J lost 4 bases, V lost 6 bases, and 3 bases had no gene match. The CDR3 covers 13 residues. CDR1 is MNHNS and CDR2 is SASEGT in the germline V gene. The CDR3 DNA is TGTGCCAGCAGAGGCAGGGGGAATCAGCCCCAGCATTTT. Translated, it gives CASRGRGNQPQHF.

The CDR3 reads CASSLPPGSTDTQYF. Written as DNA, the CDR3 is TGTGCCAGCAGCTTGCCGCCTGGGAGCACAGATACGCAGTATTTT. The chain employs TRBV5-6 and TRBJ2-3; D gene uncertain. V lost 1 base, J lost 0 bases, and 9 bases lay in between. CDR1 and CDR2 from the germline V gene are SGHDT and YYEEEE. The CDR3 extends over 15 amino acids.

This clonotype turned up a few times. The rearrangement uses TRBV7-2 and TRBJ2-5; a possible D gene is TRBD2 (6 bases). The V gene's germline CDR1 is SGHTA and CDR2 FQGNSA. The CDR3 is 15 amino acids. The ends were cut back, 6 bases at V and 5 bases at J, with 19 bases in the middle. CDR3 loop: CASRKNDGGGETQYF. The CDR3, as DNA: TGTGCCAGCAGGAAGAACGACGGAGGAGGGGAGACCCAGTACTTC.

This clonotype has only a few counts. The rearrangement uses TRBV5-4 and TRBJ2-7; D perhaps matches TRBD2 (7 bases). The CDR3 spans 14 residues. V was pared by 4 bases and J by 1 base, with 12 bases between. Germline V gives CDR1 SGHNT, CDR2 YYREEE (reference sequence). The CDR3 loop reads CASSRGGGSYEQYF. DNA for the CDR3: TGTGCCAGCAGCAGAGGGGGAGGGTCCTACGAGCAGTACTTC.

The CDR3 spells CASSLTGLQPQHF. DNA of the CDR3: TGTGCCAGCAGTTTGACAGGACTTCAGCCCCAGCATTTT. This chain joins TRBV28 and TRBJ1-5; D might be TRBD1 (6 bases). Trimming stripped 3 bases from V and 6 bases from J, with 9 bases between. The CDR3 is 13 amino acids. Looked up from germline, CDR1 is MDHEN and CDR2 is SYDVKM.

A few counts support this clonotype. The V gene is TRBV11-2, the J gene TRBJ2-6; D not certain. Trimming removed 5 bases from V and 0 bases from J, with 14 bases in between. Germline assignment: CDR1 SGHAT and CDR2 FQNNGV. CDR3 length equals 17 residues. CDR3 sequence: CASSQMTPYSGANVLTF. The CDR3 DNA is TGTGCCAGCAGCCAGATGACGCCTTACTCTGGGGCCAACGTCCTGACTTTC.

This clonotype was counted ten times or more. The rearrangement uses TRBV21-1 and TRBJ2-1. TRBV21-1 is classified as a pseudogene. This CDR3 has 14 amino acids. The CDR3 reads CASSTSADYNEQFF. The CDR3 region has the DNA TGTGCCAGCAGCACGTCAGCAGATTACAATGAGCAGTTCTTC.

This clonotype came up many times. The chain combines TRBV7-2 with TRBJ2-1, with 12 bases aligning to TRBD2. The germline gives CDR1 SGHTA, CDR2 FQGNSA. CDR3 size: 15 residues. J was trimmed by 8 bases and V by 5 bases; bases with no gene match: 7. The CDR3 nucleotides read TGTGCCAGCAGCATGACTAGCGGGAGAAATGATGAGCAGTTCTTC. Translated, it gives CASSMTSGRNDEQFF.

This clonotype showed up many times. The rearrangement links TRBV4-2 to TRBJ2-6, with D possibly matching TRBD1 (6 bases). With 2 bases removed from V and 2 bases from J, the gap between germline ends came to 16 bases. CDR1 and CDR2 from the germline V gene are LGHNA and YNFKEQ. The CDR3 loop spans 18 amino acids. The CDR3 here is CASSQNFRNRAGANVLTF. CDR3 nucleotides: TGTGCCAGCAGCCAAAACTTTAGAAACAGGGCTGGGGCCAACGTCCTGACTTTC.

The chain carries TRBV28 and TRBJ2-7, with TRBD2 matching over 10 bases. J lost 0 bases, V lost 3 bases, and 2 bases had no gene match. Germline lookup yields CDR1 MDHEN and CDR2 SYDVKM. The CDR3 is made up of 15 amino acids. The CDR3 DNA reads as TGTGCCAGCAGTTTCCTAGCGGGGGCCTCCTACGAGCAGTACTTC. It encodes CASSFLAGASYEQYF. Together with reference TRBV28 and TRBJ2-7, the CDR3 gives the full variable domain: DVKVTQSSRYLVKRTGEKVFLECVQDMDHENMFWYRQDPGLGLRLIYFSYDVKMKEKGDIPEGYSVSREKKERFSLILESASTNQTSMYLCASSFLAGASYEQYFGPGTRLTVT.

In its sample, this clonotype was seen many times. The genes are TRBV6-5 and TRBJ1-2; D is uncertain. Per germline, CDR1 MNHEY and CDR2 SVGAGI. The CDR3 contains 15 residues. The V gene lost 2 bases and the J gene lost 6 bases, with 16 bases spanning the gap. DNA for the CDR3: TGTGCCAGCAGTTACCTGTCGCCGGCGGCCGATGGCTACACCTTC. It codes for CASSYLSPAADGYTF.

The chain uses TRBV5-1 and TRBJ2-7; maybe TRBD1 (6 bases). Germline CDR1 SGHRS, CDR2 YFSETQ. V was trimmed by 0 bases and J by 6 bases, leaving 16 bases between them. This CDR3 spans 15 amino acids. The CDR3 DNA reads TGCGCCAGCAGCTTGGTATTAGGGCAGGGGATCGAGCAGTACTTC. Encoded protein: CASSLVLGQGIEQYF.

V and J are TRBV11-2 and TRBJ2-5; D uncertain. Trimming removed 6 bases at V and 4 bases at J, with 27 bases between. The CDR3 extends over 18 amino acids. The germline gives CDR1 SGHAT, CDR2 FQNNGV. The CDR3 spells CASRTSSVWSGPLETQYF. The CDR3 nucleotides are TGTGCCAGCAGGACCTCTAGTGTTTGGTCCGGTCCGCTAGAGACCCAGTACTTC. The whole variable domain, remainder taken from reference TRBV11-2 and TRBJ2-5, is EAGVAQSPRYKIIEKRQSVAFWCNPISGHATLYWYQQILGQGPKLLIQFQNNGVVDDSQLPKDRFSAERLKGVDSTLKIQPAKLEDSAVYLCASRTSSVWSGPLETQYFGPGTRLLVL.

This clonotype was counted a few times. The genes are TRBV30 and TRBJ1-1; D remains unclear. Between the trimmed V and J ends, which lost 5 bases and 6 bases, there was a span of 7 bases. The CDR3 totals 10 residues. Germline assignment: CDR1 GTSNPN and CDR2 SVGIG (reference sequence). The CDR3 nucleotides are TGTGCCTGGGGGCAGCCTGAAGCTTTCTTT. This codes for CAWGQPEAFF.

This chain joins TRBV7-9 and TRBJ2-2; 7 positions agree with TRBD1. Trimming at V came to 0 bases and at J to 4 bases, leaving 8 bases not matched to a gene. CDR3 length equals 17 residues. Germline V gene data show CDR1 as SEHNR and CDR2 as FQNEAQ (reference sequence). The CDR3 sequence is CASSLALGQDLTGELFF. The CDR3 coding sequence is TGTGCCAGCAGCTTAGCGCTCGGACAGGACCTCACCGGGGAGCTGTTTTTT.

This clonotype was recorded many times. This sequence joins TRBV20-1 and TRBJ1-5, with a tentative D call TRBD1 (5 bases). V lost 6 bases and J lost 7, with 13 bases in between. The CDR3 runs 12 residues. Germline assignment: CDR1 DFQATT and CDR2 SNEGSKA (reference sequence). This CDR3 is CSAIRGRQPQHF. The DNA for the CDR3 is TGCAGTGCCATACGGGGGAGGCAGCCCCAGCATTTT.

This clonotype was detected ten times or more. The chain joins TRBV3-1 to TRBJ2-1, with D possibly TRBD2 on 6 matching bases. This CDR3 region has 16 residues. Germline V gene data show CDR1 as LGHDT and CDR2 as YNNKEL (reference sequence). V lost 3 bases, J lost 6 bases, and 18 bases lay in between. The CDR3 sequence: CASSQGFSGLRNEQFF. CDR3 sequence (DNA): TGTGCCAGCAGCCAGGGTTTTAGCGGACTTCGCAATGAGCAGTTCTTC.

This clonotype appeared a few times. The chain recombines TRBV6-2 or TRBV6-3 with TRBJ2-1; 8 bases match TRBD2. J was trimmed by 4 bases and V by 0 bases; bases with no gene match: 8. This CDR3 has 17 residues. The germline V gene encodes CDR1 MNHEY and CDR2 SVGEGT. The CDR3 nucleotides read TGTGCCAGCAGTTACTCGTCTCTCAGCGGGAGATACAATGAGCAGTTCTTC. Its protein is CASSYSSLSGRYNEQFF.

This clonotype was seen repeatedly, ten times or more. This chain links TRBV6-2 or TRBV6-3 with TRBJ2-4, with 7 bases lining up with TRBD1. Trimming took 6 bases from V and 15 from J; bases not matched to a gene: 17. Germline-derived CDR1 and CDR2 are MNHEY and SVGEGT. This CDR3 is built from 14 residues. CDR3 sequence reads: CASSLERSTGLGYF. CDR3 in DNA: TGTGCCAGCAGCCTGGAGAGGTCGACAGGGTTGGGGTACTTC.

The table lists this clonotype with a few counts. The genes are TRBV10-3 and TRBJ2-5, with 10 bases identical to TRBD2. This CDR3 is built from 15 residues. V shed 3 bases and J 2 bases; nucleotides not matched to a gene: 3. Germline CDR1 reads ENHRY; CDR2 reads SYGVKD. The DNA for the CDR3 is TGTGCCATCAGTGAAATAGCGGGAGGACAAGAGACCCAGTACTTC. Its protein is CAISEIAGGQETQYF.

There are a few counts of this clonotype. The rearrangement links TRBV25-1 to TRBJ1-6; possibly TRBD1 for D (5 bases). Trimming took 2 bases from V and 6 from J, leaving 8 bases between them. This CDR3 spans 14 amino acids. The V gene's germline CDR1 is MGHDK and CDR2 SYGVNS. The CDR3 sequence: CASSEGGSNSPLHF. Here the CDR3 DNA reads TGTGCCAGCAGTGAAGGGGGAAGTAATTCACCCCTCCACTTT. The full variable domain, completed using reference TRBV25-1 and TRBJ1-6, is EADIYQTPRYLVIGTGKKITLECSQTMGHDKMYWYQQDPGMELHLIHYSYGVNSTEKGDLSSESTVSRIRTEHFPLTLESARPSHTSQYLCASSEGGSNSPLHFGNGTRLTVT.

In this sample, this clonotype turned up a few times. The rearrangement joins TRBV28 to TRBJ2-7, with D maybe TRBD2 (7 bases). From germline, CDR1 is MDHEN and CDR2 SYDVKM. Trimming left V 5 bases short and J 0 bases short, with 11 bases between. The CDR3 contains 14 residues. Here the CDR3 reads CASSPRGASYEQYF. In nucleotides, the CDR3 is TGTGCCAGCAGTCCTCGGGGGGCCTCCTACGAGCAGTACTTC.

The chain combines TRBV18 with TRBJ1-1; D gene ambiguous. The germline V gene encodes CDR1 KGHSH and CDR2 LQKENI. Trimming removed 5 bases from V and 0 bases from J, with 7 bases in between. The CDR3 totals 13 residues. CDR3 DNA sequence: TGTGCCAGCTCATGGGAATTGAACACTGAAGCTTTCTTT. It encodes CASSWELNTEAFF.

CDR3 nucleotide sequence: TGTGCCAGCGAATACAGAAGCTCCTACGAGCAGTACTTC. This translates into CASEYRSSYEQYF. The chain combines TRBV28 with TRBJ2-7; D uncertain. CDR1 is MDHEN and CDR2 is SYDVKM in the germline V gene. This CDR3 is built from 13 residues. V lost 8 bases, J lost 0 bases, and 11 bases lay in between. Supplemented by reference TRBV28 and TRBJ2-7, the full variable domain reads DVKVTQSSRYLVKRTGEKVFLECVQDMDHENMFWYRQDPGLGLRLIYFSYDVKMKEKGDIPEGYSVSREKKERFSLILESASTNQTSMYLCASEYRSSYEQYFGPGTRLTVT.

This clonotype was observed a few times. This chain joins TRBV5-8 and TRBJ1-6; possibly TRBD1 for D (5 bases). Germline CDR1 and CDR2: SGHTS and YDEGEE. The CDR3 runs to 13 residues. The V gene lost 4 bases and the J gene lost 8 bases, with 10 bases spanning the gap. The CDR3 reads CASSGDLDSPLHF. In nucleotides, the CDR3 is TGTGCCAGCAGCGGGGACCTGGATTCACCCCTCCACTTT.

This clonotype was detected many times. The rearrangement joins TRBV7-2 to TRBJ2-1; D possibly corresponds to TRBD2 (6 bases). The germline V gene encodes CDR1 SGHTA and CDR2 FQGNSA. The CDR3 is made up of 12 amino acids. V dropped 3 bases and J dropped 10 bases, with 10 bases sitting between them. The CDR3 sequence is CASSFKGREQFF. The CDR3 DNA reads TGTGCCAGCAGCTTTAAAGGGAGGGAGCAGTTCTTC.